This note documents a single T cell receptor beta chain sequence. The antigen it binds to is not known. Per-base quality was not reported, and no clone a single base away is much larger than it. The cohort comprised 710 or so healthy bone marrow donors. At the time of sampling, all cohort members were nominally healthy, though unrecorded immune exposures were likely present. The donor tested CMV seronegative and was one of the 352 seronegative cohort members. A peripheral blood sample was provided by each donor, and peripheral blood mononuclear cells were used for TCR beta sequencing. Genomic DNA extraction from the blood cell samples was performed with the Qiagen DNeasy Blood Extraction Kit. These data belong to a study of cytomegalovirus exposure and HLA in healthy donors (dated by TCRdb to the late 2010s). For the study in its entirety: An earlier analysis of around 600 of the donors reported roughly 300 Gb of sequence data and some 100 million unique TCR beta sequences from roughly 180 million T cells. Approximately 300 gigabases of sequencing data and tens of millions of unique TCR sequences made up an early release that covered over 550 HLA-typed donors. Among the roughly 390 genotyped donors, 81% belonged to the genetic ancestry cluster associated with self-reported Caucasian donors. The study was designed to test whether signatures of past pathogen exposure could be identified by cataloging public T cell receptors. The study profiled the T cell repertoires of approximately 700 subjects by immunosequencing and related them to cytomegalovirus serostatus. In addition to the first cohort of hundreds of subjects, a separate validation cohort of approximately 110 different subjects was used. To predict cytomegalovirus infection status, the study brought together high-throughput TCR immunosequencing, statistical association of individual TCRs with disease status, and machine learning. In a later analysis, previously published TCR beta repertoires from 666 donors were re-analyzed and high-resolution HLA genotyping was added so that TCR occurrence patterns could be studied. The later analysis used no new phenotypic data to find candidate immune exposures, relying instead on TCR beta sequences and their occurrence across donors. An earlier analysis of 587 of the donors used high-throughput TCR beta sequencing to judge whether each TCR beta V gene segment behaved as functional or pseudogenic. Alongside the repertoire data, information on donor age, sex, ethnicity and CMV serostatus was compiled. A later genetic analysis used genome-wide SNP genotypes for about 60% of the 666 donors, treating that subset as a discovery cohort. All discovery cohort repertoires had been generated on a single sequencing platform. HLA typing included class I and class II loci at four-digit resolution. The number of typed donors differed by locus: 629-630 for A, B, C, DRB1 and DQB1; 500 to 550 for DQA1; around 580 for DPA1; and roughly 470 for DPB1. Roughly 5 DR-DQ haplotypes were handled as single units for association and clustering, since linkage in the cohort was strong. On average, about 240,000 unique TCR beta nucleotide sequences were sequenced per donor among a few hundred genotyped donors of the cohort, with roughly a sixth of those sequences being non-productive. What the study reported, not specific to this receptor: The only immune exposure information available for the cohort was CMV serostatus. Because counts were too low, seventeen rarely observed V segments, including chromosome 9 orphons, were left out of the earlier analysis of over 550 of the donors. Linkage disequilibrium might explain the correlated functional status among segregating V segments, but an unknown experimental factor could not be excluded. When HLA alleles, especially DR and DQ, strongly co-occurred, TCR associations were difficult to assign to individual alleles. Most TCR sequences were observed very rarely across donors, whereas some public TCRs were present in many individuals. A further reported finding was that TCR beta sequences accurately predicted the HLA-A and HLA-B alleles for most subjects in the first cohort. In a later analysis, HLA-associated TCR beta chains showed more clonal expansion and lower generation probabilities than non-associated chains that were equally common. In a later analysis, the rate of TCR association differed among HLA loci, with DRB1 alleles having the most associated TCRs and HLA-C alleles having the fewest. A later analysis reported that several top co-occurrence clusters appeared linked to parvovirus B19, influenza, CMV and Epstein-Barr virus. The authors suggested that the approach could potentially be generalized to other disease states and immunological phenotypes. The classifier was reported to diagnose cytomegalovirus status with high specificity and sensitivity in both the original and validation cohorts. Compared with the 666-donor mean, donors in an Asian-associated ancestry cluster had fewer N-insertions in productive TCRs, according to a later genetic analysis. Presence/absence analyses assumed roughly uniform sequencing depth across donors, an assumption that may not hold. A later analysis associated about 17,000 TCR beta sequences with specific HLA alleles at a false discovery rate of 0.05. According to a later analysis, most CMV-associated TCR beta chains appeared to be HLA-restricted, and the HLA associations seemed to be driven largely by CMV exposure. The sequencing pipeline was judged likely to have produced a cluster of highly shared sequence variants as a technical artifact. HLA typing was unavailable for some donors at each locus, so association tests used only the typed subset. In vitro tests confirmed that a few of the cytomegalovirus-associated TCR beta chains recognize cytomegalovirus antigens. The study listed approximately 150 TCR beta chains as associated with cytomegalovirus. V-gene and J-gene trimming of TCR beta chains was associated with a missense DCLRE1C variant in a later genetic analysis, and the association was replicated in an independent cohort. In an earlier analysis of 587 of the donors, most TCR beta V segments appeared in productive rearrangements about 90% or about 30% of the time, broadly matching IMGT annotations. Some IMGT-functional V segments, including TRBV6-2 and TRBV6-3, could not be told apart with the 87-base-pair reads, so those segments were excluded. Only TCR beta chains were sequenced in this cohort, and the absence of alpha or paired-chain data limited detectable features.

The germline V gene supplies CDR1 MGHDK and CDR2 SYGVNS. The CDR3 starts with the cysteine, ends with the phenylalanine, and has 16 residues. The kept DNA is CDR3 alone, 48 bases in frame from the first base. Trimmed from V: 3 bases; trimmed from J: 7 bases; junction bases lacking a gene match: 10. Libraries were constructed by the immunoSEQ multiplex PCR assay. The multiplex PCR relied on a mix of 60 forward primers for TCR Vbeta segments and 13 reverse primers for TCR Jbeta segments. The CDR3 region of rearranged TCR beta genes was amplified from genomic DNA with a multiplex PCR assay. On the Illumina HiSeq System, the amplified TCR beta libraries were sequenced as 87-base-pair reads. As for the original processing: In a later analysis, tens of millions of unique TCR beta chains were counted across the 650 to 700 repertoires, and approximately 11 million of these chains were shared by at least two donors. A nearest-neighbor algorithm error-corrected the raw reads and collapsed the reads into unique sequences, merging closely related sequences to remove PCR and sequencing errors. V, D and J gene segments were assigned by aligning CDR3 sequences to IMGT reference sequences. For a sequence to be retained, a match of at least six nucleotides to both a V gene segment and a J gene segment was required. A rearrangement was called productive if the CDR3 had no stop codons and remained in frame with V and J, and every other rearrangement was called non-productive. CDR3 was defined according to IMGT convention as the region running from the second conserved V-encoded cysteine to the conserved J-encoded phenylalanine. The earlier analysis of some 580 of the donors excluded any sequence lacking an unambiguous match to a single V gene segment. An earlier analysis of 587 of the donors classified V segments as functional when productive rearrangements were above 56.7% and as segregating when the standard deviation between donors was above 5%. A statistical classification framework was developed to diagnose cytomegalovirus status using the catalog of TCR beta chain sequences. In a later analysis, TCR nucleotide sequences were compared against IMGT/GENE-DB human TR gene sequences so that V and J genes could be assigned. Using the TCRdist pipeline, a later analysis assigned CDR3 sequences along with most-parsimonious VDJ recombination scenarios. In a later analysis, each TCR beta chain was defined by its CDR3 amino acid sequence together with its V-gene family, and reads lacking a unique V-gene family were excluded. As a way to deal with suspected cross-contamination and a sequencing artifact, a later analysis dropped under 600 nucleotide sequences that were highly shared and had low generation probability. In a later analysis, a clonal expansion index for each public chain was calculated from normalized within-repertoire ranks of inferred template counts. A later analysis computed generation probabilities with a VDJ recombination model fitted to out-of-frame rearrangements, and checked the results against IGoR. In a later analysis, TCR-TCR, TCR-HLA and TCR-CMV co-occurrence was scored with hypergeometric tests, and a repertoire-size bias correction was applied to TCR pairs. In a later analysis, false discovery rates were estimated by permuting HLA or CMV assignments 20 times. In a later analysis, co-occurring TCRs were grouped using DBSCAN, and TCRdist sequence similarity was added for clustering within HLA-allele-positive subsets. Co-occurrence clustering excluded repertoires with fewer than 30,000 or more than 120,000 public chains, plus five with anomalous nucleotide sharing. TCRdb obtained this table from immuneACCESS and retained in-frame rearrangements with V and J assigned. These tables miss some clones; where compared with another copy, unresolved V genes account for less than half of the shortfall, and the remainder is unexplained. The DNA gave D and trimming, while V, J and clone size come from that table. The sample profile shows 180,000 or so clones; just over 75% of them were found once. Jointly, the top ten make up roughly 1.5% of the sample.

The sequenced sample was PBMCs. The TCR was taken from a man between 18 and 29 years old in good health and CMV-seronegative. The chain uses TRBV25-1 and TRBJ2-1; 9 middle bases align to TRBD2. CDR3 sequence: CASSDSIAGAGNEQFF. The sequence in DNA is TGTGCCAGCAGTGACTCTATAGCGGGAGCTGGTAATGAGCAGTTCTTC.